This T cell receptor (beta chain) appears in the sequencing data of a study of T cells of healthy individuals. This clonotype is classed as medium-sized. A single record per CDR3 protein comes from TCRdb applying MiXCR to the 5' RACE reads. The sample includes some 41,000 distinct CDR3 sequences, 4% to 5.5% seen only once; the top ten take 9.2%. The V end was cut by 3 bases, the J end by 3 bases, with 15 bases between. CDR3 length: 16 amino acids. The germline V gene has CDR1 KGHSH and CDR2 LQKENI. The receptor was isolated from a human donor in good health. The chain carries TRBV18 and TRBJ2-1, with D possibly being TRBD1 (6 bases). The DNA for the CDR3 is TGTGCCAGCTCACCCTCTGGACAGAACCTCTACAATGAGCAGTTCTTC. Protein product: CASSPSGQNLYNEQFF. The variable domain in full, completed from reference TRBV18 and TRBJ2-1, reads NAGVMQNPRHLVRRRGQEARLRCSPMKGHSHVYWYRQLPEEGLKFMVYLQKENIIDESGMPKERFSAEFPKEGPSILRIQQVVRGDSAAYFCASSPSGQNLYNEQFFGPGTRLTVL.